The next 15 T cell receptor beta chains were all read from a single sample in a study of T cells after yellow fever vaccination (dated by TCRdb to between 2018 and 2020). The intended sense of this specimen's treatment or condition label: live attenuated yellow fever vaccine strain. The library was generated by 5' RACE. The instrument was an Illumina NovaSeq 6000. TCRdb reanalyzed the raw reads on its own, using fastp at Q25 for trimming and MiXCR for clone calling, and kept in-frame beta chains. Identical CDR3 protein sequences are pooled into one entry, listed with their most common genes and DNA. This sample comprises about 320,000 distinct CDR3 sequences, around 4.3% of them detected only once. Jointly, the top ten make up roughly a fifth of the sample. Sequenced here: PBMCs, sampled 15 days after the yellow fever booster vaccination. The receptors shown here come from a man between 18 and 35 years old who received the YFV17D yellow fever vaccine.

This clonotype occurred a few times. The chain has TRBV7-8 and TRBJ2-1; TRBD1 is a possible D gene (6 bases). The CDR3 loop spans 17 amino acids. V was clipped by 2 bases and J by 0 bases, with 14 bases between them. CDR1 and CDR2 (germline): SGHVS, FQNEAQ. CDR3 sequence reads: CASSLTNRESSYNEQFF. For the CDR3, the DNA is TGTGCCAGCAGCTTAACGAACAGGGAGAGCTCCTACAATGAGCAGTTCTTC.

The table lists this clonotype with many counts. The J gene is TRBJ2-1, the V gene TRBV7-9; TRBD1 matches 7 bases. The CDR3 extends over 14 amino acids. Germline CDR1 reads SEHNR; CDR2 reads FQNEAQ (reference sequence). V trimming: 5 bases; J trimming: 5 bases; junction bases outside the gene matches: 6. DNA for the CDR3: TGTGCCAGCAGCCCTCTAACAGGGGACAATGAGCAGTTCTTC. The encoded protein is CASSPLTGDNEQFF.

Here the CDR3 DNA reads TGTGCCACCAGCCTAGACAGGGACCACTATGGCTACACCTTC. Protein product: CATSLDRDHYGYTF. The chain has TRBV15 and TRBJ1-2, with 7 bases lining up with TRBD1. The V gene end was trimmed by 5 bases and the J gene end by 3 bases; junction bases not matched to a gene: 6. Germline CDR1 is LNHNV and CDR2 is YYDKDF (reference sequence). This CDR3 has 14 residues.

In DNA form, the CDR3 reads TGTGCCACCAGAGCAGGGTCGGCCACTGAAGCTTTCTTT. Residues: CATRAGSATEAFF. V usage is TRBV24-1 and J usage is TRBJ1-1; perhaps TRBD1 as D (5 bases). The CDR3 length is 13 residues. Trimming stripped 7 bases from V and 4 bases from J, with 12 bases between. Germline V lookup: CDR1 KGHDR, CDR2 SFDVKD.

The CDR3 is CSATSGTYEQYF. The CDR3 DNA is TGCAGTGCTACTAGCGGGACCTACGAGCAGTACTTC. The chain combines TRBV20-1 with TRBJ2-7, with 9 bases lining up with TRBD2. The CDR3 extends over 12 amino acids. In germline, CDR1 is DFQATT, CDR2 SNEGSKA (reference sequence). The J segment lost 2 bases and the V segment lost 4 bases, leaving 0 bases of the junction unmatched.

This clonotype was seen a handful of times. The chain employs TRBV7-3 and TRBJ2-2; 9 bases agree with TRBD1. Trimming removed 5 bases from V and 7 bases from J; junction bases left unmatched: 2. The CDR3 is 13 amino acids. The germline V gene encodes CDR1 SGHTA and CDR2 FQGTGA. The CDR3 DNA follows: TGTGCCAGCAGCCGGACAGGGGTCGGGGAGCTGTTTTTT. Amino acid sequence: CASSRTGVGELFF.

This clonotype was recorded at least ten times. The gene calls are TRBV20-1 and TRBJ2-3; D is unclear. There are 11 residues in the CDR3. The germline CDR1 and CDR2 sequences are DFQATT and SNEGSKA (reference sequence). Trimming cost V 6 bases and J 6 bases, with 10 bases left between them. CDR3 sequence reads: CSAGPLDTQYF. The CDR3 DNA is TGCAGTGCCGGCCCCCTGGATACGCAGTATTTT.

This clonotype was counted at least ten times. The rearrangement uses TRBV6-6 and TRBJ2-1; 10 nucleotides match TRBD2. Unmatched junction bases numbered 12, after V lost 4 bases and J lost 9 bases. Germline V gene data show CDR1 as MNHNY and CDR2 as SVGAGI (reference sequence). The CDR3 runs to 16 residues. In nucleotides, the CDR3 is TGTGCCAGCAGTTCGCAAGCGGGGGGGCCAATTGGTGAGCAGTTCTTC. Amino acid sequence: CASSSQAGGPIGEQFF.

This clonotype was observed many times. The chain joins TRBV9 to TRBJ2-2; D unclear. CDR1 and CDR2 (germline): SGDLS, YYNGEE. The CDR3 spans 12 residues. Trimming took off 3 bases at V and 5 bases at J, with 5 bases between the two ends. CDR3 region: CASSAWTGELFF. The CDR3 DNA sequence: TGTGCCAGCAGCGCGTGGACCGGGGAGCTGTTTTTT.

The V gene is TRBV6-2 or TRBV6-3, the J gene TRBJ2-1; 9 bases match TRBD2. The CDR3 consists of 17 residues. Germline V lookup: CDR1 MNHEY, CDR2 SVGEGT. The V segment lost 4 bases and the J segment 7 bases; nucleotides outside the gene matches: 14. The CDR3 loop is CASSWTLAGKASNEQFF. CDR3 bases: TGTGCCAGCAGTTGGACCCTAGCGGGGAAAGCTAGTAATGAGCAGTTCTTC.

This clonotype came up many times. The CDR3 bases are TGTGCCAGCAGTTACCTGGACGTACTCACTGAAGCTTTCTTT. Amino acids: CASSYLDVLTEAFF. V and J are TRBV6-2 or TRBV6-3 and TRBJ1-1; D not certain. The CDR3 has 14 amino acids. The V gene lost 2 bases and the J gene lost 4 bases, with 11 bases spanning the gap. CDR1 and CDR2 from the germline V gene are MNHEY and SVGEGT.

This clonotype appeared many times. This chain links TRBV6-2 or TRBV6-3 with TRBJ2-7; 8 nucleotides align to TRBD1. Germline CDR1 and CDR2: MNHEY and SVGEGT. V shed 5 bases and J 0 bases; nucleotides not matched to a gene: 3. The CDR3 has 14 amino acids. Here the CDR3 DNA reads TGTGCCAGCAGTCGGGACAGGCGCTCCTACGAGCAGTACTTC. It encodes CASSRDRRSYEQYF.

This clonotype was seen more than once but under ten times. The rearrangement joins TRBV3-2 to TRBJ2-3; no DNA check was done on the table's D call, TRBD2. TRBV3-2 is a known pseudogene. The CDR3 is 17 residues long. CDR3 loop: CASSQGGCTGRTDTQYF. Written as DNA, the CDR3 is TGTGCCAGCAGCCAGGGAGGGTGTACCGGACGGACAGATACGCAGTATTTT.

This clonotype was counted a few times. The chain carries TRBV24-1 and TRBJ1-5; no reliable D call. V lost 12 bases, J lost 7 bases, and 3 bases lay in between. Germline V gives CDR1 KGHDR, CDR2 SFDVKD. The CDR3 spans 8 residues. Written as DNA, the CDR3 is TGTGCCGGACAGCCCCAGCATTTT. It is translated as CAGQPQHF.

This clonotype was seen a few times. The chain has TRBV29-1 and TRBJ1-2, with D unclear. V lost 3 bases and J 0 bases, leaving 8 bases between the germline ends. Germline loops: CDR1 SQVTM, CDR2 ANQGSEA. CDR3 length: 13 residues. The CDR3: CSVERGANYGYTF. The CDR3 DNA reads TGCAGCGTTGAGCGGGGAGCTAACTATGGCTACACCTTC.